The 20 T cell receptor beta chains listed next were all sequenced from one sample in a study of OX40 agonist ivuxolimab in advanced cancers. Repertoires were generated with immunoSEQ multiplex PCR, while TCRdb's copy carries only in-frame clones and drops some. The sample shows approximately 18,000 clones, 86% of them seen only once. The specimen was CD4+ or CD8+ T cells sorted from blood, collected in a trial of the OX40 agonist ivuxolimab. Source of these receptors: an adult with an advanced solid tumor such as melanoma, head and neck, liver or kidney cancer.

This rearrangement joins TRBV2 to TRBJ2-3; D unclear. Germline CDR1 SNHLY, CDR2 FYNNEI. Deletions cut 4 bases from V and 1 base from J, with 9 bases between. The CDR3 is 14 amino acids. CDR3 residues: CASSGLSGTDTQYF. CDR3 nucleotides: TGTGCCAGCAGTGGACTTTCAGGCACAGATACGCAGTATTTT. The complete variable domain, with remaining parts taken from reference TRBV2 and TRBJ2-3, reads EPEVTQTPSHQVTQMGQEVILRCVPISNHLYFYWYRQILGQKVEFLVSFYNNEISEKSEIFDDQFSVERPDGSNFTLKIRSTKLEDSAMYFCASSGLSGTDTQYFGPGTRLTVL.

The chain carries TRBV18 and TRBJ1-1, with 9 bases aligning to TRBD1. CDR3 length: 16 residues. CDR1 and CDR2 from the germline V gene are KGHSH and LQKENI. V gave up 2 bases and J gave up 6 bases; unmatched junction bases: 10. The CDR3 DNA reads TGTGCCAGCTCACCAAGTATGCACAGGGGGCTACCTGAAGCTTTCTTT. This gives the protein CASSPSMHRGLPEAFF.

The CDR3 nucleotides read TGCGCCAGCAGCTCCCTCAGTAGCACAGATACGCAGTATTTT. It yields the protein CASSSLSSTDTQYF. The chain links TRBV5-1 to TRBJ2-3; D unclear. V was shortened by 3 bases and J by 0 bases, with 8 bases between the two germline ends. Per the germline V gene, CDR1 is SGHRS and CDR2 is YFSETQ. The CDR3 spans 14 residues.

This clone has only one observation. CDR3 nucleotides: TGTGCCAGCAGTGTTGGGGTTAGGAGCAATCAGCCCCAGCATTTT. It translates to CASSVGVRSNQPQHF. The chain employs TRBV6-1 and TRBJ1-5; D ambiguous. This CDR3 comprises 15 residues. Germline V lookup: CDR1 MNHNS, CDR2 SASEGT. The V end was cut by 4 bases, the J end by 1 base, with 11 bases between.

The V gene is TRBV28, the J gene TRBJ1-3, with 8 bases aligning to TRBD1. In germline, CDR1 is MDHEN, CDR2 SYDVKM. The junction had 14 bases not matched to a gene; V was cut back by 6 bases and J by 4 bases. The CDR3 loop spans 17 amino acids. The CDR3 reads CASSRGRSVYPGNTIYF. In DNA, the CDR3 is TGTGCCAGCAGCAGGGGGCGCTCCGTTTACCCCGGAAACACCATATATTTT.

This chain joins TRBV9 and TRBJ2-3; 8 nucleotides align to TRBD2. With V trimmed by 4 bases and J by 4 bases, 17 bases remained unmatched. The V gene's germline CDR1 is SGDLS and CDR2 YYNGEE. This CDR3 spans 18 amino acids. As DNA, the CDR3 is TGTGCCAGCAGCCCCCCCCCGGTCAGCGGGAGAAGGGCAGATACGCAGTATTTT. This translates into CASSPPPVSGRRADTQYF.

The rearrangement links TRBV19 to TRBJ2-7, with D possibly matching TRBD1 (5 bases). The CDR3 totals 14 residues. V lost 4 bases to trimming and J lost 0 bases, with 10 bases between them. CDR1 and CDR2 from the germline V gene are LNHDA and SQIVND (reference sequence). In nucleotides, the CDR3 is TGTGCCAGTAGTAAGCAGGGTATCTCCTACGAGCAGTACTTC. Translation gives CASSKQGISYEQYF. Filled out from reference TRBV19 and TRBJ2-7, the complete variable domain reads DGGITQSPKYLFRKEGQNVTLSCEQNLNHDAMYWYRQDPGQGLRLIYYSQIVNDFQKGDIAEGYSVSREKKESFPLTVTSAQKNPTAFYLCASSKQGISYEQYFGPGTRLTVT.

The chain uses TRBV5-1 and TRBJ2-3, with 8 bases that match TRBD2. This CDR3 is 15 amino acids long. Germline loops: CDR1 SGHRS, CDR2 YFSETQ. Unmatched junction bases numbered 5, after V lost 4 bases and J lost 1 base. The CDR3 nucleotides are TGCGCCAGCAGCCGAACTAGCGGCCGCACAGATACGCAGTATTTT. Encoded protein: CASSRTSGRTDTQYF.

The CDR3, as DNA: TGTGCCAGCAGCGTAGCTGGACTAGCCCGGGCCCGGAGTACGCAGTATTTT. The encoded protein is CASSVAGLARARSTQYF. The V call is TRBV9, the J call TRBJ2-3; 8 nucleotides match TRBD2. Per germline, CDR1 SGDLS and CDR2 YYNGEE. The ends lost 0 bases at V and 8 bases at J; junction bases unmatched: 14. CDR3 length: 17 amino acids.

The V gene is TRBV19, the J gene TRBJ1-6, with D unclear. The V and J ends lost 7 bases and 9 bases respectively, with 13 bases between them. This CDR3 is 13 amino acids long. CDR1 and CDR2 from the germline V gene are LNHDA and SQIVND (reference sequence). CDR3 nucleotides: TGTGCCAGTATAGAAGGTATAGGTTCACCCCTCCACTTT. Translation gives CASIEGIGSPLHF.

This clone was seen just once. This chain uses TRBV7-8 with TRBJ2-5, with 7 bases lining up with TRBD1. This CDR3 is 14 amino acids long. Germline V gene data show CDR1 as SGHVS and CDR2 as FQNEAQ. V trimming: 4 bases; J trimming: 0 bases; junction bases outside the gene matches: 2. This CDR3 reads CASSWGQYQETQYF. Written as DNA, the CDR3 is TGTGCCAGCAGCTGGGGACAGTACCAAGAGACCCAGTACTTC. Together with reference TRBV7-8 and TRBJ2-5, the CDR3 gives the full variable domain: GAGVSQSPRYKVAKRGQDVALRCDPISGHVSLFWYQQALGQGPEFLTYFQNEAQLDKSGLPSDRFFAERPEGSVSTLKIQRTQQEDSAVYLCASSWGQYQETQYFGPGTRLLVL.

CDR3 sequence reads: CASSPGTYSPLHF. The CDR3 DNA reads as TGTGCCAGCAGCCCCGGGACATATTCACCCCTCCACTTT. The chain links TRBV7-9 to TRBJ1-6; tentatively, D is TRBD1 (6 bases). Trimming pared 5 bases from V and 8 bases from J, leaving 10 bases between. The germline gives CDR1 SEHNR, CDR2 FQNEAQ (reference sequence). This CDR3 is built from 13 residues.

Turning to this clone: An end of the junction does not agree with germline; a read error may underlie this. The genes are TRBV7-6 and TRBJ2-7; D is uncertain. CDR3 length: 14 residues. The germline gives CDR1 SGHVS, CDR2 FNYEAQ. CDR3 DNA: TGTGCCAGCAGCTTACTGGCTTCCTCCTCCGAGCAGTACTTC. It translates to CASSLLASSSEQYF.

This clone came up once. The chain combines TRBV6-6 with TRBJ1-5; D not certain. V was pared by 8 bases and J by 1 base, with 18 bases between. Germline V CDR1 and CDR2: MNHNY, SVGAGI (reference sequence). CDR3 length: 16 amino acids. The CDR3 coding sequence is TGTGCCAGCGGCGATGGGAGGTTCGAGAGCAATCAGCCCCAGCATTTT. This sequence encodes CASGDGRFESNQPQHF.

The J gene is TRBJ2-3, the V gene TRBV21-1; TRBD2 was called by the table and not checked on the DNA. TRBV21-1 is a pseudogene locus. The CDR3 is 16 residues long. The CDR3 bases are TGTGCCAGCAGCAAAGTAGAGAAACCCAGCACAGATACGCAGTATTTT. Residues: CASSKVEKPSTDTQYF.

As to this clone: At one of its ends the junction is not consistent with the germline gene, which may arise from a read error. This chain links TRBV7-7 with TRBJ2-2; tentative D call: TRBD2 (5 bases). Germline V CDR1 and CDR2: SSHAT, FNYEAQ (reference sequence). The CDR3 loop spans 15 amino acids. The CDR3, as DNA: TGTGCTAGCAGACCCCCCTGGAGGAGGACCGGGGAGCTGTTTTTT. This gives the protein CASRPPWRRTGELFF.

This sequence joins TRBV5-4 and TRBJ1-2, with 7 nucleotides matching TRBD1. V lost 1 base and J lost 2; bases outside the gene matches: 2. The CDR3 length is 14 residues. Looked up from germline, CDR1 is SGHNT and CDR2 is YYREEE (reference sequence). This chain's CDR3 is CASSLMTGNYGYTF. The CDR3 region has the DNA TGTGCCAGCAGCTTGATGACAGGGAACTATGGCTACACCTTC.

The count of this clone is one. The chain combines TRBV5-6 with TRBJ1-1, with D unresolved. The CDR3 has 14 amino acids. Germline-derived CDR1 and CDR2 are SGHDT and YYEEEE. V was cut by 2 bases and J by 4 bases, with 12 bases left in between. DNA for the CDR3: TGTGCCAGCAGCTTCGACCCGGCGGGCACTGAAGCTTTCTTT. Its protein is CASSFDPAGTEAFF.

The V call is TRBV11-2, the J call TRBJ1-2; possibly TRBD1 for D (5 bases). V gave up 5 bases and J gave up 4 bases, with 20 bases separating them. CDR3 length: 16 amino acids. The germline CDR1 and CDR2 sequences are SGHAT and FQNNGV. The CDR3 region has the DNA TGTGCCAGCAGCCTGACCCGCGGGGCCGCTGGCTATGGCTACACCTTC. This gives the protein CASSLTRGAAGYGYTF.

In the case of this clone: One end of the junction fails to match germline, which may point to a read error. CDR3 sequence: CASSPPSSGGGMVF. The CDR3 bases are TGTGCCAGCTCACCACCCTCTAGCGGGGGAGGGATGGTCTTC. The V call is TRBV18, the J call TRBJ2-1; TRBD2 matches at 10 bases. The CDR3 extends over 14 amino acids. CDR1 and CDR2 (germline): KGHSH, LQKENI.